This TCR beta chain was captured in a study of blood T cell repertoires in COVID-19. The overall study: The United States, Italy and Spain provided the acute and convalescent COVID-19 samples.

As handled by the study authors: Estimates of nucleated cell counts were drawn from the amplification of reference gene primers. Libraries were prepared by immunoSEQ multiplex PCR; TCRdb keeps only in-frame clonotypes and omits some of them. V, J and clone size are those of that table, while D and trimming were read from the DNA. The sample includes about 67,000 clones, roughly 79% of them seen just once. The germline CDR1 and CDR2 sequences are SGDLS and YYNGEE. The CDR3 loop spans 15 amino acids. Trimming left V 0 bases short and J 0 bases short, with 7 bases between. This clone was observed a single time.

The specimen sequenced was peripheral blood. V and J are TRBV9 and TRBJ1-3; no clear D. The source is a woman aged 60-75 years with acute or convalescent COVID-19. In DNA, the CDR3 is TGTGCCAGCAGCGTAGCTGTTTCCTCTGGAAACACCATATATTTT. Translated, it gives CASSVAVSSGNTIYF. Combining the CDR3 with reference TRBV9 and TRBJ1-3 gives the whole variable domain DSGVTQTPKHLITATGQRVTLRCSPRSGDLSVYWYQQSLDQGLQFLIQYYNGEERAKGNILERFSAQQFPDLHSELNLSSLELGDSALYFCASSVAVSSGNTIYFGEGSWLTVV.